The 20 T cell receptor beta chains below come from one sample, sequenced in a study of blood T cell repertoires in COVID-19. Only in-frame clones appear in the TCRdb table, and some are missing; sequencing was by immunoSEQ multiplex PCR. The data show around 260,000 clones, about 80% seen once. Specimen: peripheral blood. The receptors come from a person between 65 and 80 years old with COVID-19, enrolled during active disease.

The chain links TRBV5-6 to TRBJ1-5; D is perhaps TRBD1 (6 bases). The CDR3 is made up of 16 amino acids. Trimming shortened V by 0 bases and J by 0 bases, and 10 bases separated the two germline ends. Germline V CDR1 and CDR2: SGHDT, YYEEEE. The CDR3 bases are TGTGCCAGCAGCTTGGGATCAGGGGATAGCAATCAGCCCCAGCATTTT. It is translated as CASSLGSGDSNQPQHF.

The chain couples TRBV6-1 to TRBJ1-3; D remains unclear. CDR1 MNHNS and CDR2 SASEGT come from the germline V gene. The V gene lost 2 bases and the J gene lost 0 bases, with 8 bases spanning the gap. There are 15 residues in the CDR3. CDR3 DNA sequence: TGTGCCAGCAGTGAACTGGGCATCTCTGGAAACACCATATATTTT. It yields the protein CASSELGISGNTIYF.

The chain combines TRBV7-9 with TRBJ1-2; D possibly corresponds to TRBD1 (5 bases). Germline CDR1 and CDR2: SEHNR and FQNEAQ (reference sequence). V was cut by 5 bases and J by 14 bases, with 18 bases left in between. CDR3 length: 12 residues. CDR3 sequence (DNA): TGTGCCAGCAGCCCACCGCAGGGTGGTTATACCTTC. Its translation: CASSPPQGGYTF.

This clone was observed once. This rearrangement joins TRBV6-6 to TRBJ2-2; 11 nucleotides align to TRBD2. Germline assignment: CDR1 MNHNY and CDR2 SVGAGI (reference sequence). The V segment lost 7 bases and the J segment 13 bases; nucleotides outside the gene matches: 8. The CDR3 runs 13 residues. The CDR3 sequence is CASKLSGGAPLFF. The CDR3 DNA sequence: TGTGCCAGCAAACTTAGCGGGGGGGCACCGCTGTTTTTT.

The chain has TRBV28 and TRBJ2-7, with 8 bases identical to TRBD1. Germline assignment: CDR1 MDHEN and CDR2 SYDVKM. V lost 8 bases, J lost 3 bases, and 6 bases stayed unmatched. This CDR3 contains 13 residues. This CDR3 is CASSGQGYYEQYF. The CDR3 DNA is TGTGCCAGCTCCGGACAGGGTTACTACGAGCAGTACTTC. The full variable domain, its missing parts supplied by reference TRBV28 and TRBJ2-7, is DVKVTQSSRYLVKRTGEKVFLECVQDMDHENMFWYRQDPGLGLRLIYFSYDVKMKEKGDIPEGYSVSREKKERFSLILESASTNQTSMYLCASSGQGYYEQYFGPGTRLTVT.

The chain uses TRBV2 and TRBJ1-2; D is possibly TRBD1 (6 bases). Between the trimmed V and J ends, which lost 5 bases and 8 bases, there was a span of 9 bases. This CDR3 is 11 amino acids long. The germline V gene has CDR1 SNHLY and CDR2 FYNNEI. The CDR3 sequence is CASSSGAGYTF. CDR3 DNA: TGTGCCAGCAGTTCAGGGGCGGGCTACACCTTC.

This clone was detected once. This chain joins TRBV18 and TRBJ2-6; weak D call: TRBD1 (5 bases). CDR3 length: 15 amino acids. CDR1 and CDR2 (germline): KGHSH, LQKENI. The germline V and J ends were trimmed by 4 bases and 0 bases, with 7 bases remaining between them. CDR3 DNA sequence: TGTGCCAGCTCACGCAGGGTCTCTGGGGCCAACGTCCTGACTTTC. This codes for CASSRRVSGANVLTF.

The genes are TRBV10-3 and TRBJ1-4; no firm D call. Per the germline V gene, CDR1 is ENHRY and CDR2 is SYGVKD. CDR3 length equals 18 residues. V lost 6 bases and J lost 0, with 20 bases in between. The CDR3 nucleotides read TGTGCCATCAGCCCTTCTACTGTTCAACCCGCAACTAATGAAAAACTGTTTTTT. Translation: CAISPSTVQPATNEKLFF.

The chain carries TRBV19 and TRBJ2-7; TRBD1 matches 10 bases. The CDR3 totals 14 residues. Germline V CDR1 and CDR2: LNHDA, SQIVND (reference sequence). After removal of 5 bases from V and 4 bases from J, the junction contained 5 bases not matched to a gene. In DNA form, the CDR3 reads TGTGCCAGTAGTCATAGGACAGGGGGGTACGAGCAGTACTTC. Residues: CASSHRTGGYEQYF.

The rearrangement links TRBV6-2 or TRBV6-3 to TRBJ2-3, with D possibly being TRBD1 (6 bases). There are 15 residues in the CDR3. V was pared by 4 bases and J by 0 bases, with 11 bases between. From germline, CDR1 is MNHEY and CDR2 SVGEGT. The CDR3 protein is CASSSRGASTDTQYF. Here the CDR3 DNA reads TGTGCCAGCAGTTCCAGGGGAGCTAGCACAGATACGCAGTATTTT.

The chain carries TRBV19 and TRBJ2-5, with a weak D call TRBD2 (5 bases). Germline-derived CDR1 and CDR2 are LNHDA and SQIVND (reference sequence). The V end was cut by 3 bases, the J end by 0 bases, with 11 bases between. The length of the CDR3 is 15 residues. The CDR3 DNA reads TGTGCCAGTAGTATTATGTTGGGAGACCAAGAGACCCAGTACTTC. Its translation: CASSIMLGDQETQYF.

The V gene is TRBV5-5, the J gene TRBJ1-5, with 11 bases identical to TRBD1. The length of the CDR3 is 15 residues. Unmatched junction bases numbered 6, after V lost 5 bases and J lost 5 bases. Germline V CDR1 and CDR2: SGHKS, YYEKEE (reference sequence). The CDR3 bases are TGTGCCAGCAGTTCCGGGACAGGGGGTTATCAGCCCCAGCATTTT. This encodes CASSSGTGGYQPQHF. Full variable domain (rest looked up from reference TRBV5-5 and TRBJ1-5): DAGVTQSPTHLIKTRGQQVTLRCSPISGHKSVSWYQQVLGQGPQFIFQYYEKEERGRGNFPDRFSARQFPNYSSELNVNALLLGDSALYLCASSSGTGGYQPQHFGDGTRLSIL.

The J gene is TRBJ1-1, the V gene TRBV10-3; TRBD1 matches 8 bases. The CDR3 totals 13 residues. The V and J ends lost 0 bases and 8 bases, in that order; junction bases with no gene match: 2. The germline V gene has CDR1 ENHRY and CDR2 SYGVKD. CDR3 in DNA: TGTGCCATCAGTGAGTCGAGGACAGGGGAAGCTTTCTTT. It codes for CAISESRTGEAFF.

In nucleotides, the CDR3 is TGTGCCAGCAGCTTGGCCAGTGTGACCCAGTACTTC. It is translated as CASSLASVTQYF. The rearrangement joins TRBV5-6 to TRBJ2-5; D remains unclear. The germline V gene has CDR1 SGHDT and CDR2 YYEEEE. The V end lost 0 bases, the J end lost 7 bases, and 7 bases lay between the germline ends. The CDR3 runs 12 residues.

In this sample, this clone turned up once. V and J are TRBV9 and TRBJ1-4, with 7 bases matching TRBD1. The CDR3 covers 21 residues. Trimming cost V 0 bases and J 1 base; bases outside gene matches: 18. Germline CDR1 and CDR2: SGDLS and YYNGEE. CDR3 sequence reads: CASSVAFPDREDVRTNEKLFF. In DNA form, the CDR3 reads TGTGCCAGCAGCGTAGCGTTCCCCGACAGGGAAGACGTTAGAACTAATGAAAAACTGTTTTTT.

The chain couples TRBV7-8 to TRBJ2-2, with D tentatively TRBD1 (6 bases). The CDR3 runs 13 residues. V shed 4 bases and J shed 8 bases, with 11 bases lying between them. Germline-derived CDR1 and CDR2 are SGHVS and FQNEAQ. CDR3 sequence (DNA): TGTGCCAGCAGCTCCGACAGGTTTGGGGAGCTGTTTTTT. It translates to CASSSDRFGELFF. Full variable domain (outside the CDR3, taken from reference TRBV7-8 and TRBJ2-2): GAGVSQSPRYKVAKRGQDVALRCDPISGHVSLFWYQQALGQGPEFLTYFQNEAQLDKSGLPSDRFFAERPEGSVSTLKIQRTQQEDSAVYLCASSSDRFGELFFGEGSRLTVL.

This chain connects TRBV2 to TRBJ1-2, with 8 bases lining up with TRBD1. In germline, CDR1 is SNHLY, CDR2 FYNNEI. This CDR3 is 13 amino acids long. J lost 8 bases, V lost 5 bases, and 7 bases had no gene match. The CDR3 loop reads CASSSRQGNGYTF. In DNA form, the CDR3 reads TGTGCCAGCAGTTCGCGACAGGGGAACGGCTACACCTTC.

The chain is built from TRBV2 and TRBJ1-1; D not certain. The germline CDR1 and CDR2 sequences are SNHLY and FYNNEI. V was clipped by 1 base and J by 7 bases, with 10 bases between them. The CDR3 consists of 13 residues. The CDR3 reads CASSEERNLEAFF. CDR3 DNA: TGTGCCAGCAGTGAAGAGCGAAACCTTGAAGCTTTCTTT.

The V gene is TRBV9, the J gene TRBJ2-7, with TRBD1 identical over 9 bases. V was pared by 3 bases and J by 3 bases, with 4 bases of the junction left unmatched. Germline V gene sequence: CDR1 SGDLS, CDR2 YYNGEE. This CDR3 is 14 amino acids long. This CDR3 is CASSETGGIYEQYF. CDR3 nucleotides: TGTGCCAGCAGCGAGACAGGGGGTATCTACGAGCAGTACTTC.

CDR3 region: CAISQGMGNQPQHF. CDR3 DNA: TGTGCCATCAGCCAGGGGATGGGCAATCAGCCCCAGCATTTT. The chain joins TRBV10-3 to TRBJ1-5; D possibly corresponds to TRBD1 (6 bases). The CDR3 sequence is 14 residues long. V was cut by 6 bases and J by 2 bases, with 11 bases left in between. In germline, CDR1 is ENHRY, CDR2 SYGVKD.